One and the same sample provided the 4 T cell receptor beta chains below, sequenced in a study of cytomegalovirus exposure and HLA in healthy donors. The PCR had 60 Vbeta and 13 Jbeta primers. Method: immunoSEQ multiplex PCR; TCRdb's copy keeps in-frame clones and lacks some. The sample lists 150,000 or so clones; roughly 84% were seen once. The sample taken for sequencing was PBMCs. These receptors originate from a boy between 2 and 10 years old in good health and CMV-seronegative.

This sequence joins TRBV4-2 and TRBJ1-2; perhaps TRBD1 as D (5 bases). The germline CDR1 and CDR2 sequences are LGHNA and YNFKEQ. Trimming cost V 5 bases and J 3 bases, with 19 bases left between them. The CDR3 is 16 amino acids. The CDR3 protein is CASSGRAGGGDYGYTF. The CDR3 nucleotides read TGTGCCAGCAGCGGACGTGCGGGGGGAGGGGACTATGGCTACACCTTC.

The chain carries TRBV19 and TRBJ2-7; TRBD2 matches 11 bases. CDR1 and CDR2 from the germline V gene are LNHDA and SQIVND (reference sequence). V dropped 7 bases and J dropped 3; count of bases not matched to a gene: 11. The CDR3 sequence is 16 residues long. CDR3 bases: TGTGCCAGTACTAGCAAGGGACTAGCGGAGGGCTACGAGCAGTACTTC. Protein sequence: CASTSKGLAEGYEQYF. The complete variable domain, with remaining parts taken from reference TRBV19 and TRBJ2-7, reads DGGITQSPKYLFRKEGQNVTLSCEQNLNHDAMYWYRQDPGQGLRLIYYSQIVNDFQKGDIAEGYSVSREKKESFPLTVTSAQKNPTAFYLCASTSKGLAEGYEQYFGPGTRLTVT.

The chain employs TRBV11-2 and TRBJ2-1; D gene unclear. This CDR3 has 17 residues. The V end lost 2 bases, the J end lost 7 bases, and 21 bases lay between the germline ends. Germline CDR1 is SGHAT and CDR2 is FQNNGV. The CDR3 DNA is TGTGCCAGCAGCTTACCTTTCTCCCGTAGAAGCTTTAATGAGCAGTTCTTC. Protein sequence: CASSLPFSRRSFNEQFF. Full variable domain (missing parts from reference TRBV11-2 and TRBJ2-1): EAGVAQSPRYKIIEKRQSVAFWCNPISGHATLYWYQQILGQGPKLLIQFQNNGVVDDSQLPKDRFSAERLKGVDSTLKIQPAKLEDSAVYLCASSLPFSRRSFNEQFFGPGTRLTVL.

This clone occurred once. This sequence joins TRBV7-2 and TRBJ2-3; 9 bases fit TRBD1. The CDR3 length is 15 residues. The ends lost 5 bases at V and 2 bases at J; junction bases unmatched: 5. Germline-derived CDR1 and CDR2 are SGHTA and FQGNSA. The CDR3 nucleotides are TGTGCCAGCAGCCTAGGGGACAGGGACACAGATACGCAGTATTTT. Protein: CASSLGDRDTDTQYF.